The rows below give T cell receptor beta chains drawn from one sample of a study of a mutant IDH1 vaccine in newly diagnosed glioma. Sequenced by immunoSEQ multiplex PCR; TCRdb stores in-frame clones only, minus some. This table holds 45,000 to 65,000 clones, 65% to 85% found once. Sequenced here: PBMCs, sampled from a glioma patient treated with radiotherapy, temozolomide or both. The receptors originated from a man younger than 30 with glioma. Both conserved end residues are trimmed from each CDR3.

>TRBV30
AWSVKAGGRSEQY
>TRBV2
ASTPGRVNTEAF
>TRBV18
ASSPVLGDGYT
>TRBV2
ASSESRGAYGYT
>TRBV6-1
ATALASGGYEQY
>TRBV7-2
ASSLFGTASSYEQY
>TRBV5-1
ASSSSGQGTREQF
>TRBV5-1
ASSSTSSYEQY
>TRBV25-1
ASSGTAGGAGELF
>TRBV27
ASSSTGGPYNEQF
>TRBV28
ASSWTVSNQPQH
>TRBV5-4
ASSDTGDLNTEAF
>TRBV27
ATKPGAVAYGYT
>TRBV18
ASSPSRAGDTQY
>TRBV27
ASSGQGAVGYT
>TRBV14
ASSPGANVLT
>TRBV2
ASSFGLAAYEQY
>TRBV5-4
ASSLGPDGGREQY
>TRBV5-1
ASSQISSYEQY
>TRBV7-9
ASSRTTEGINEKLF
>TRBV5-4
ASSPKGGNTIY
>TRBV4-3
ASSQDWAGGPTDTQY
>TRBV7-9
ASSPSLHTTEAF
>TRBV15
ATSSRGGAETQY
>TRBV7-9
ASSLVGAEDTEAF
>TRBV7-8
ASSSRGRHVLGDTQY
>TRBV2
ASSEDRGYEQY
>TRBV11-2
ASSSYGLVQTQY
>TRBV2
ASDAVGQTSHSYEQY
>TRBV7-2
ASSFTGTLGWEQY
>TRBV19
ASSKETLNTEAF
>TRBV27
ASSDQPSSSYEQY
>TRBV10-3
AISESSAGYNSPLH
>TRBV5-1
ASTTGTEAF
>TRBV19
ASSSDEGSYYGYT
>TRBV18
ASSPLISDYEQY
>TRBV5-4
ASRLHEHLREQY
>TRBV5-1
ASSSRSGSGNTIY
>TRBV19
ASRHDRGYT
>TRBV6-5
ASIGDTGELF
>TRBV6-4
ASSDRSNTEAF
>TRBV9
ASSVGAVHTGELF
>TRBV2
ASRRGTEAF
>TRBV27
ASSLYPLSAYGYT
>TRBV19
ASSRPGQGEKEQY
>TRBV5-1
ASSLARDLRDNEQF
>TRBV18
ASSPGQGNSETQY
>TRBV7-8
ASRLRTSGSYEQY
>TRBV5-1
ASSPWGQANYGYT
>TRBV7-6
ASSPTGGTGNTIY
>TRBV5-1
ASSPRQSSGANVLT
>TRBV7-8
ASSLGQEPRGYT
>TRBV6-4
ASSDSPGNTEAF
>TRBV30
AWSLGEPYEQY
>TRBV5-1
ASRPDSNQPQH
>TRBV14
ASRLSSWGDTQY
>TRBV27
ASSTEAYGYT